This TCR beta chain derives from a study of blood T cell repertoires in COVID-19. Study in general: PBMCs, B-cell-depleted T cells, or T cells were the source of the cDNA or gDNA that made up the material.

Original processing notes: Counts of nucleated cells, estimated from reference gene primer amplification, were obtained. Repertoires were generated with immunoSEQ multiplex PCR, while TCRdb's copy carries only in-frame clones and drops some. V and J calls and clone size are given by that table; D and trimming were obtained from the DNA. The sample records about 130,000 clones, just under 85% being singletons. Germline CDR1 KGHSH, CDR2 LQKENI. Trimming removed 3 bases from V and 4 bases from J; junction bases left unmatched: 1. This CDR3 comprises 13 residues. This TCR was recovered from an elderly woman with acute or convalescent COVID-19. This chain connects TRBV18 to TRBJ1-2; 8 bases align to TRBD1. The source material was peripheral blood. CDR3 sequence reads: CASSPGTGYGYTF. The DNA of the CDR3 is TGTGCCAGCTCACCGGGGACAGGCTATGGCTACACCTTC.